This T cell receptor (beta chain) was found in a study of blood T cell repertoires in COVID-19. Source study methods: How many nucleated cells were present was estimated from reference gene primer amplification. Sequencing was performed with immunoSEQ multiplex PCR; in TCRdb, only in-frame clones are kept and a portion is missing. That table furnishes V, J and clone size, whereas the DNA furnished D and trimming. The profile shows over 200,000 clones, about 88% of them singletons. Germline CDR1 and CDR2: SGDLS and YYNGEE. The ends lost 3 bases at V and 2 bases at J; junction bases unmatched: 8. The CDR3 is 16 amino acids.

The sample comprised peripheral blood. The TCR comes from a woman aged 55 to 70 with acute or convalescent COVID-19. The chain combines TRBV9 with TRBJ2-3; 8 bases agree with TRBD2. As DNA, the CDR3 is TGTGCCAGCAGCGCCCGCGGGGGGCCAGACACAGATACGCAGTATTTT. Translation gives CASSARGGPDTDTQYF.